This T cell receptor (beta chain) derives from a study of cytomegalovirus exposure and HLA in healthy donors. Notes on this clone: The antigen is undetermined.

Trimming shortened V by 3 bases and J by 10 bases, and 12 bases separated the two germline ends. Germline-derived CDR1 and CDR2 are MGHDK and SYGVNS. CDR3 length: 12 residues. Researchers ran the PCR with 60 Vbeta and 13 Jbeta primers. Assay: immunoSEQ multiplex PCR; the TCRdb copy retains only in-frame clones and omits some. This table holds 100,000 to 120,000 clones, roughly 80% found once. General study findings and limits: Researchers reported in a later analysis that common viral pathogens appeared linked to several top clusters.

The TCR was taken from a woman aged 25 to 39 in good health and CMV-seropositive. Sequencing was done on a sample of PBMCs. V gene TRBV25-1 combines with J gene TRBJ1-2; possible D gene TRBD1, 5 bases. CDR3 sequence reads: CASSDAGVLYTF. For the CDR3, the DNA is TGTGCCAGCAGTGACGCGGGGGTACTCTACACCTTC.